This TCR beta chain was sequenced during a study of T cells in localized non-small cell lung cancer. TCRdb's copy holds only in-frame clones and misses some; the assay was immunoSEQ multiplex PCR. The sample lists some 39,000 clones, roughly 80% seen once, with less than 35% in the top ten. V lost 0 bases, J lost 2 bases, and 8 bases stayed unmatched. CDR1 is SGHTS, CDR2 YDEGEE, per germline. The CDR3 has 17 residues. Study-wide results and caveats: Those with higher blood T cell density had longer overall survival. Appearance in adjacent lung was seen for a median roughly 50 of the top 100 tumor clones.

Concerning this clone itself: The antigen is undetermined.

The source was PBMCs, collected before any cancer treatment. This receptor was obtained from a woman aged 40-69 years with stage II squamous cell lung carcinoma. The V call is TRBV5-8, the J call TRBJ1-5; 7 bases are shared with TRBD1. CDR3 coding DNA: TGTGCCAGCAGCTTGGGGGGGACAGCATCGGGCAATCAGCCCCAGCATTTT. Amino acids: CASSLGGTASGNQPQHF.